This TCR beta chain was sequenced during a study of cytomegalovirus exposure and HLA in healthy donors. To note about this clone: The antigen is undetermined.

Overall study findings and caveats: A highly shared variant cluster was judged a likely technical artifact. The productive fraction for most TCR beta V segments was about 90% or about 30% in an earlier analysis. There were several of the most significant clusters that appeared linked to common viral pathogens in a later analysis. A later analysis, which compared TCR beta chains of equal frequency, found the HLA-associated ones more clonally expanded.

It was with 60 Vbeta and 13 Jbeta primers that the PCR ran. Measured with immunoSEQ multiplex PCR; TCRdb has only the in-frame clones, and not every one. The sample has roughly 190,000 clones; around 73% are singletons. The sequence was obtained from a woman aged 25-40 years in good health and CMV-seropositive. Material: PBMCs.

CDR3 sequence (DNA): TGTGCCACCAGCAGAGCCCTTAGGCCGGGACTGTTTTTT. This encodes CATSRALRPGLFF. The chain couples TRBV15 to TRBJ1-4; D is uncertain. Between the trimmed V and J ends, which lost 1 base and 13 bases, there was a span of 13 bases. In germline, CDR1 is LNHNV, CDR2 YYDKDF (reference sequence). The CDR3 consists of 13 residues.